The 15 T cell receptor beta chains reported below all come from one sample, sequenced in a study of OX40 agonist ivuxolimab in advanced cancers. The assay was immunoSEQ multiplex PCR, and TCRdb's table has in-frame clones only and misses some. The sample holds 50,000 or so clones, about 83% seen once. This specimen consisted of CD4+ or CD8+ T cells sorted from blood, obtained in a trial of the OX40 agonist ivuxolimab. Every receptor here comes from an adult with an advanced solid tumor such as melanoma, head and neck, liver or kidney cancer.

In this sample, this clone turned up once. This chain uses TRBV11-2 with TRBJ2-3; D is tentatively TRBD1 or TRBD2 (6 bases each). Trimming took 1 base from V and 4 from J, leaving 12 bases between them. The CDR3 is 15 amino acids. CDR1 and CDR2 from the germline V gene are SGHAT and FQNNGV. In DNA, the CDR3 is TGTGCCAGCAGCTTAGGGACAAGGGGGGCAGATACGCAGTATTTT. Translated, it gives CASSLGTRGADTQYF.

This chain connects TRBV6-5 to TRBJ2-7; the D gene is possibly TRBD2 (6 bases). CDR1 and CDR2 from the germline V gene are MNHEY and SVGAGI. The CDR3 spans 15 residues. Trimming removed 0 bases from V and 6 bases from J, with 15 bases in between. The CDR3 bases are TGTGCCAGCAGTTACTCCCCCCCGGGAGTTGGCGAGCAGTACTTC. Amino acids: CASSYSPPGVGEQYF.

The CDR3 coding sequence is TGTGCCAGCAGCTCATTCACTACCAGCTCCTACAATGAGCAGTTCTTC. Protein: CASSSFTTSSYNEQFF. J is TRBJ2-1 and V is TRBV13; D is uncertain. V was cut by 4 bases and J by 0 bases, with 13 bases left in between. CDR1 is PRHDT and CDR2 is FYEKMQ in the germline V gene (reference sequence). The CDR3 covers 16 residues.

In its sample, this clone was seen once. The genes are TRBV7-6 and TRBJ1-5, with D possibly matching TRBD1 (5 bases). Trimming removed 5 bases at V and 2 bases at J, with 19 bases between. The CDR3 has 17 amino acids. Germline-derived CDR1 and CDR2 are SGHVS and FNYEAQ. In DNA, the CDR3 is TGTGCCAGCAGCCCCAACCCTCAGGGCTATCGCAATCAGCCCCAGCATTTT. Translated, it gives CASSPNPQGYRNQPQHF.

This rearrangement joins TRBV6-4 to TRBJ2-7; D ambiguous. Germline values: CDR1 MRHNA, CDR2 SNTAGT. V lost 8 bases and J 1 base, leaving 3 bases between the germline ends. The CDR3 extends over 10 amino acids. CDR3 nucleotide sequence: TGTGCCAGCCAGTCCTACGAGCAGTACTTC. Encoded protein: CASQSYEQYF.

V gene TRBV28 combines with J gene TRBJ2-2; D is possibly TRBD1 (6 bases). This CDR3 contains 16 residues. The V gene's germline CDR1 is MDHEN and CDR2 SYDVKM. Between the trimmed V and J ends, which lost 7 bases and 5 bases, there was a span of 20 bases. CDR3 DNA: TGTGCCAGCACCCCACGGGCAGGGGCAAGTACCGGGGAGCTGTTTTTT. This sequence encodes CASTPRAGASTGELFF. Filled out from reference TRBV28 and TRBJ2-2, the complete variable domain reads DVKVTQSSRYLVKRTGEKVFLECVQDMDHENMFWYRQDPGLGLRLIYFSYDVKMKEKGDIPEGYSVSREKKERFSLILESASTNQTSMYLCASTPRAGASTGELFFGEGSRLTVL.

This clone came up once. CDR3 bases: TGTGCCAGCTCACCGACAGGGATCTTAGACACCATATATTTT. Translated: CASSPTGILDTIYF. The chain couples TRBV18 to TRBJ1-3; 7 bases are shared with TRBD1. Germline V gene lookup returns CDR1 KGHSH and CDR2 LQKENI. Trimming took 3 bases from V and 8 from J; bases not matched to a gene: 7. The CDR3 spans 14 residues.

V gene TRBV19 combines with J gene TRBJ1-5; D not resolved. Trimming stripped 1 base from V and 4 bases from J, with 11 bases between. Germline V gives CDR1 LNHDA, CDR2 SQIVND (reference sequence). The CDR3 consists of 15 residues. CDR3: CASSIVRQPNQPQHF. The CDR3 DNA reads TGTGCCAGTAGTATAGTAAGGCAGCCAAATCAGCCCCAGCATTTT.

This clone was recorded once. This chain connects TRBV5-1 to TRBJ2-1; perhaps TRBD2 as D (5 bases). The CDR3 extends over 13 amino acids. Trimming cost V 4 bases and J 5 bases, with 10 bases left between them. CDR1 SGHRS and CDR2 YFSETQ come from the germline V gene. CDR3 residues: CASSRTADNEQFF. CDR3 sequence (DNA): TGCGCCAGCAGCCGGACTGCCGACAATGAGCAGTTCTTC.

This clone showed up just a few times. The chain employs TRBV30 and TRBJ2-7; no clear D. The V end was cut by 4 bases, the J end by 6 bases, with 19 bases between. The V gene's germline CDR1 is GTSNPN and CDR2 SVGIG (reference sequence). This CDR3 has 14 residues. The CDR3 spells CAWTSPGSTSEQYF. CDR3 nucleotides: TGTGCCTGGACCTCCCCCGGGTCCACGTCCGAGCAGTACTTC.

In nucleotides, the CDR3 is TGTGCCAGCAATCTCCCATACCAAGAGACCCAGTACTTC. It codes for CASNLPYQETQYF. The V gene is TRBV28, the J gene TRBJ2-5; D call uncertain. Germline V CDR1 and CDR2: MDHEN, SYDVKM. V dropped 7 bases and J dropped 0 bases, with 9 bases sitting between them. This CDR3 contains 13 residues.

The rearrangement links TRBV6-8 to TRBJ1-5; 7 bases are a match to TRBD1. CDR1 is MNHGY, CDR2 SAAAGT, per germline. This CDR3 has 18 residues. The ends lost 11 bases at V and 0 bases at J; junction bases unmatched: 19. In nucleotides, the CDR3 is TGTGCCGGGTTATTCCAGGGGGAGATATTGACTAGCAATCAGCCCCAGCATTTT. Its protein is CAGLFQGEILTSNQPQHF.

CDR3 sequence (DNA): TGTGCCTGGAGCCCCGGGGGCCCAACTAATGAAAAACTGTTTTTT. As protein: CAWSPGGPTNEKLFF. The chain combines TRBV30 with TRBJ1-4; a possible D gene is TRBD1 (6 bases). The CDR3 is 15 residues long. Germline V CDR1 and CDR2: GTSNPN, SVGIG (reference sequence). Trimming pared 3 bases from V and 0 bases from J, leaving 11 bases between.

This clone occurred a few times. CDR3 loop: CASSGAGGPSDTQYF. For the CDR3, the DNA is TGCGCCAGCAGCGGAGCGGGAGGGCCATCAGATACGCAGTATTTT. The chain is built from TRBV5-1 and TRBJ2-3; 10 positions agree with TRBD2. Germline trimming cut 4 bases from V and 4 bases from J; bases unmatched to any gene: 6. There are 15 residues in the CDR3. Germline CDR1 reads SGHRS; CDR2 reads YFSETQ. The whole variable domain, remainder taken from reference TRBV5-1 and TRBJ2-3, is KAGVTQTPRYLIKTRGQQVTLSCSPISGHRSVSWYQQTPGQGLQFLFEYFSETQRNKGNFPGRFSGRQFSNSRSEMNVSTLELGDSALYLCASSGAGGPSDTQYFGPGTRLTVL.

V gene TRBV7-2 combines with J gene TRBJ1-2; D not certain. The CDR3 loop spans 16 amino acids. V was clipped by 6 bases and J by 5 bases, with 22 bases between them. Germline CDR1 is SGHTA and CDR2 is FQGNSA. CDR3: CASSSNLRMGIYGYTF. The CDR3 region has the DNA TGTGCCAGCAGTTCGAATTTAAGGATGGGGATATATGGCTACACCTTC.